The 25 T cell receptor beta chains below come from one sample, sequenced in a study of blood T cell repertoires in COVID-19. Sequenced by immunoSEQ multiplex PCR; TCRdb stores in-frame clones only, minus some. This sample has about 110,000 clones, with 85% found just once. The specimen sequenced was peripheral blood. The receptors stem from a human donor in a cohort sampled during active COVID-19.

J is TRBJ2-5 and V is TRBV28; 12 bases fit TRBD2. The germline V gene encodes CDR1 MDHEN and CDR2 SYDVKM. V dropped 0 bases and J dropped 5; count of bases not matched to a gene: 16. This CDR3 spans 20 amino acids. CDR3 sequence: CASSLWKSSGGAKKWETQYF. CDR3 in DNA: TGTGCCAGCAGTTTATGGAAATCTAGCGGGGGGGCCAAAAAATGGGAGACCCAGTACTTC.

This clone has only a few counts. The CDR3 DNA follows: TGTGCCAGCAGCTCTGGGGGGAGGAGTGAAGCTTTCTTT. It is translated as CASSSGGRSEAFF. The gene calls are TRBV27 and TRBJ1-1; possibly TRBD1 for D (5 bases). This CDR3 contains 13 residues. Trimming left V 6 bases short and J 7 bases short, with 15 bases between. The germline V gene has CDR1 MNHEY and CDR2 SMNVEV (reference sequence).

The chain combines TRBV7-9 with TRBJ1-6; D remains unclear. Germline-derived CDR1 and CDR2 are SEHNR and FQNEAQ (reference sequence). V lost 4 bases and J lost 7, with 5 bases in between. This CDR3 spans 12 amino acids. DNA for the CDR3: TGTGCCAGCAGCTCCGTCAATTCACCCCTCCACTTT. This sequence encodes CASSSVNSPLHF.

The rearrangement links TRBV6-2 or TRBV6-3 to TRBJ2-7; 9 bases fit TRBD2. V trimming: 3 bases; J trimming: 1 base; junction bases outside the gene matches: 10. Germline assignment: CDR1 MNHEY and CDR2 SVGEGT. The length of the CDR3 is 17 residues. CDR3 in amino acids: CASSYRLGSGGSYEQYF. In DNA, the CDR3 is TGTGCCAGCAGTTATCGACTGGGGAGCGGGGGGTCCTACGAGCAGTACTTC.

The chain is built from TRBV2 and TRBJ1-5; D not resolved. Trimming took off 11 bases at V and 0 bases at J, with 11 bases between the two ends. The CDR3 totals 13 residues. Germline loops: CDR1 SNHLY, CDR2 FYNNEI. The CDR3 loop is CASHRDSNQPQHF. CDR3 coding DNA: TGTGCCTCCCACCGGGATAGCAATCAGCCCCAGCATTTT.

The V call is TRBV27, the J call TRBJ1-2; D perhaps matches TRBD1 (5 bases). V lost 3 bases and J 3 bases, leaving 8 bases between the germline ends. Germline V CDR1 and CDR2: MNHEY, SMNVEV (reference sequence). CDR3 length: 13 amino acids. The CDR3 sequence: CASSFGRDYGYTF. The DNA of the CDR3 is TGTGCCAGCAGTTTTGGCAGGGACTATGGCTACACCTTC.

This chain connects TRBV18 to TRBJ1-5; TRBD1 might be the D (6 bases). CDR1 and CDR2 (germline): KGHSH, LQKENI. The CDR3 totals 17 residues. The V gene lost 5 bases and the J gene lost 7 bases, with 24 bases spanning the gap. CDR3 in DNA: TGTGCCAGCTCAGCCCTTGAACAGGGCGTCGGAGTACAGCCCCAGCATTTT. The encoded protein is CASSALEQGVGVQPQHF. The full variable domain, its missing parts supplied by reference TRBV18 and TRBJ1-5, is NAGVMQNPRHLVRRRGQEARLRCSPMKGHSHVYWYRQLPEEGLKFMVYLQKENIIDESGMPKERFSAEFPKEGPSILRIQQVVRGDSAAYFCASSALEQGVGVQPQHFGDGTRLSIL.

The chain joins TRBV19 to TRBJ2-7, with 8 bases fitting TRBD1. Losses at the gene ends were 5 bases for V and 6 bases for J; bases not matched to a gene: 9. CDR3 length: 14 amino acids. Germline-derived CDR1 and CDR2 are LNHDA and SQIVND (reference sequence). The CDR3 protein is CASSDWTGSGEQYF. As DNA, the CDR3 is TGTGCCAGTAGTGACTGGACAGGGAGTGGCGAGCAGTACTTC. Complete variable domain (other parts from reference TRBV19 and TRBJ2-7): DGGITQSPKYLFRKEGQNVTLSCEQNLNHDAMYWYRQDPGQGLRLIYYSQIVNDFQKGDIAEGYSVSREKKESFPLTVTSAQKNPTAFYLCASSDWTGSGEQYFGPGTRLTVT.

This sequence joins TRBV10-1 and TRBJ1-1; 8 bases match TRBD1. This CDR3 region has 13 residues. Germline CDR1 is WNHNN and CDR2 is SYGVQD (reference sequence). V shed 5 bases, J shed 4 bases, and the junction held 3 bases outside the gene matches. The CDR3 loop is CASSPRGPTEAFF. The CDR3 DNA reads as TGCGCCAGCAGTCCCAGGGGGCCCACTGAAGCTTTCTTT.

This clone was found once. This chain joins TRBV7-7 and TRBJ2-2, with a tentative D call TRBD1 (6 bases). This CDR3 region has 14 residues. Germline V gives CDR1 SSHAT, CDR2 FNYEAQ (reference sequence). V lost 0 bases and J lost 6, with 8 bases in between. For the CDR3, the DNA is TGTGCCAGCAGCTTAGCGGGGGCCCCCGGGGAGCTGTTTTTT. It is translated as CASSLAGAPGELFF.

The CDR3, as DNA: TGTGCCAGCAGCCCTCGGACTAGCGGCCTTTACGAGCAGTACTTC. This sequence encodes CASSPRTSGLYEQYF. The chain combines TRBV9 with TRBJ2-7; TRBD2 agrees at 10 bases. J was trimmed by 4 bases and V by 4 bases; bases with no gene match: 8. CDR1 SGDLS and CDR2 YYNGEE come from the germline V gene. This CDR3 comprises 15 residues.

V gene TRBV5-1 combines with J gene TRBJ2-5, with D possibly matching TRBD2 (6 bases). CDR1 and CDR2 from the germline V gene are SGHRS and YFSETQ. Trimming cost V 0 bases and J 5 bases, with 14 bases left between them. CDR3 length: 15 residues. The CDR3 nucleotides read TGCGCCAGCAGCTTGGGGCAGGGAGGCGCGGAGACCCAGTACTTC. Its translation: CASSLGQGGAETQYF.

The J gene is TRBJ1-2, the V gene TRBV27; 9 positions match TRBD1. CDR1 is MNHEY, CDR2 SMNVEV, per germline (reference sequence). This CDR3 contains 12 residues. V trimming: 6 bases; J trimming: 7 bases; junction bases outside the gene matches: 3. The CDR3 DNA reads as TGTGCCAGCAGCGGGACAGGGTTTGGCTACACCTTC. Translated, it gives CASSGTGFGYTF.

The CDR3, as DNA: TGCGCCAGCAGCTTGGTAGCGGGGGGGCCGGAGGAGCTGTTTTTT. Translated, it gives CASSLVAGGPEELFF. The chain links TRBV5-1 to TRBJ2-2; 11 bases match TRBD2. V shed 0 bases, J shed 10 bases, and the junction held 5 bases outside the gene matches. There are 15 residues in the CDR3. Germline CDR1 SGHRS, CDR2 YFSETQ.

The J gene is TRBJ2-7, the V gene TRBV2; 9 bases agree with TRBD1. Looked up from germline, CDR1 is SNHLY and CDR2 is FYNNEI. After removal of 6 bases from V and 3 bases from J, the junction contained 9 bases not matched to a gene. The CDR3 consists of 15 residues. The CDR3 loop reads CASRANRGLSYEQYF. DNA of the CDR3: TGTGCCAGCAGAGCTAACAGGGGGCTAAGCTACGAGCAGTACTTC.

This clone has a single count. The V and J genes are TRBV5-4 and TRBJ1-6; D possibly corresponds to TRBD1 (6 bases). CDR1 and CDR2 from the germline V gene are SGHNT and YYREEE (reference sequence). The CDR3 has 17 residues. V was clipped by 1 base and J by 6 bases, with 17 bases between them. The CDR3 sequence is CASSLFGRGLTNSPLHF. The CDR3 region has the DNA TGTGCCAGCAGCTTGTTTGGCAGGGGATTAACTAATTCACCCCTCCACTTT.

This chain joins TRBV5-1 and TRBJ2-1; D remains unclear. Trimming stripped 0 bases from V and 0 bases from J, with 7 bases between. CDR3 length: 15 residues. Germline lookup yields CDR1 SGHRS and CDR2 YFSETQ. CDR3 sequence (DNA): TGCGCCAGCAGCTTGGCACAAAACTCCTACAATGAGCAGTTCTTC. Its protein is CASSLAQNSYNEQFF.

This chain uses TRBV7-2 with TRBJ1-1; 9 bases are a match to TRBD1. J lost 4 bases, V lost 5 bases, and 5 bases had no gene match. Per the germline V gene, CDR1 is SGHTA and CDR2 is FQGNSA. The CDR3 runs 14 residues. CDR3 protein: CASSRDREGTEAFF. CDR3 coding DNA: TGTGCCAGCAGCCGGGACAGGGAGGGCACTGAAGCTTTCTTT.

CDR3 nucleotide sequence: TGCGCCAGCAGCCTTTTGACTAGCGGGCGTACAGATACGCAGTATTTT. Translating gives CASSLLTSGRTDTQYF. This chain uses TRBV5-1 with TRBJ2-3; 10 bases line up with TRBD2. With 4 bases clipped from V and 3 bases from J, the junction kept 8 bases outside the gene matches. CDR1 and CDR2 (germline): SGHRS, YFSETQ. The CDR3 runs 16 residues.

The rearrangement links TRBV2 to TRBJ2-3; weak D call: TRBD1 (5 bases). This CDR3 contains 16 residues. Trimming removed 6 bases at V and 3 bases at J, with 19 bases between. The germline gives CDR1 SNHLY, CDR2 FYNNEI. CDR3 amino acids: CASRTLERGFTDTQYF. CDR3 DNA: TGTGCCAGCAGGACCTTGGAAAGGGGATTTACAGATACGCAGTATTTT.

The chain is built from TRBV6-6 and TRBJ2-1; TRBD2 matches at 13 bases. The CDR3 extends over 15 amino acids. CDR1 is MNHNY and CDR2 is SVGAGI in the germline V gene (reference sequence). The junction had 6 bases not matched to a gene; V was cut back by 4 bases and J by 9 bases. CDR3 sequence (DNA): TGTGCCAGCAGTTTCACTAGCGGGGGGGCGATTGAGCAGTTCTTC. The encoded protein is CASSFTSGGAIEQFF.

The chain combines TRBV27 with TRBJ1-5; 7 positions agree with TRBD1. Germline V gene sequence: CDR1 MNHEY, CDR2 SMNVEV (reference sequence). Trimming cost V 7 bases and J 5 bases; bases outside gene matches: 8. This CDR3 is built from 14 residues. The DNA of the CDR3 is TGTGCCAGCATAAGAGGGACAGCTCATCAGCCCCAGCATTTT. It yields the protein CASIRGTAHQPQHF.

The J gene is TRBJ2-1, the V gene TRBV7-3; a weak D match, TRBD2 (6 bases). The CDR3 spans 16 residues. The germline V gene encodes CDR1 SGHTA and CDR2 FQGTGA. V gave up 0 bases and J gave up 0 bases, with 9 bases separating them. The CDR3 loop reads CASSLTGGYSYNEQFF. CDR3 bases: TGTGCCAGCAGCTTAACGGGGGGTTACTCCTACAATGAGCAGTTCTTC.

V and J are TRBV10-3 and TRBJ1-5; TRBD1 matches 10 bases. V was clipped by 0 bases and J by 8 bases; unmatched bases: 4. Germline CDR1 reads ENHRY; CDR2 reads SYGVKD. The length of the CDR3 is 15 residues. This chain's CDR3 is CAISESRTGGKPQHF. DNA of the CDR3: TGTGCCATCAGTGAGTCTAGGACAGGGGGGAAGCCCCAGCATTTT.

V usage is TRBV7-2 and J usage is TRBJ2-1, with D possibly being TRBD2 (5 bases). The CDR3 runs to 14 residues. Germline-derived CDR1 and CDR2 are SGHTA and FQGNSA. The ends were cut back, 0 bases at V and 9 bases at J, with 12 bases in the middle. The CDR3 region is CASSLARAGVEQFF. In DNA, the CDR3 is TGTGCCAGCAGCTTAGCGCGGGCAGGTGTTGAGCAGTTCTTC.